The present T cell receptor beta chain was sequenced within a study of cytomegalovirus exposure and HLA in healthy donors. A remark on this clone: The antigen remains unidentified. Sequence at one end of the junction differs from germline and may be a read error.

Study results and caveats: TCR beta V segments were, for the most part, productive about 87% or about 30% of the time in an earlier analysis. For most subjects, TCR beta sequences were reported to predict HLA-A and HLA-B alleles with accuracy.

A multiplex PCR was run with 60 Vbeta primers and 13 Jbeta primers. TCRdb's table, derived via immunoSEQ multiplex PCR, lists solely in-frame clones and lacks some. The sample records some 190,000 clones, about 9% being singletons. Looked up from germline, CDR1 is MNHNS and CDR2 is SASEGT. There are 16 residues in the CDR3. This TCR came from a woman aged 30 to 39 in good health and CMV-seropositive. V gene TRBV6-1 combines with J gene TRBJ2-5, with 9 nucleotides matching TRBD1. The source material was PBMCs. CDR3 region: CASSEDADRGEETQYF. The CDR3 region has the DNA TGTGCCAGCAGCGAAGACGCCGACAGGGGGGAAGAGACCCAGTACTTC.